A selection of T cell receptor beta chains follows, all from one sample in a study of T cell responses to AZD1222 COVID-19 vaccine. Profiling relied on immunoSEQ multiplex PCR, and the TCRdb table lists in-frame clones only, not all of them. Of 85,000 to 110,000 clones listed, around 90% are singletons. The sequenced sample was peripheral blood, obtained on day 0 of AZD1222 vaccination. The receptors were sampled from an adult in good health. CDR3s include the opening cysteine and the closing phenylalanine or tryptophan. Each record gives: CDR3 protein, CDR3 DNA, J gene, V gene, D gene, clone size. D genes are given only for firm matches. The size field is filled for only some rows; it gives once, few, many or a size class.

CASSFPRDRLYGYTF TGTGCCAGCAGCTTCCCCCGCGACAGGTTGTATGGCTACACCTTC TRBJ1-2 TRBV5-5 . .
CASSPRGGLDSSYEQYF TGTGCCAGCAGCCCTCGCGGCGGGTTGGACAGTTCGTACGAGCAGTACTTC TRBJ2-7 TRBV7-9 . .
CASSLTGQSYEQYF TGTGCCAGCAGTCTAACTGGACAGTCCTACGAGCAGTACTTC TRBJ2-7 TRBV6-5 . .
CASSSQAGSYNSPLHF TGTGCCAGCAGCTCCCAGGCGGGTTCCTATAATTCACCCCTCCACTTT TRBJ1-6 TRBV7-2 . .
CSARVDTEAFF TGCAGTGCTAGGGTCGACACTGAAGCTTTCTTT TRBJ1-1 TRBV20-1 . .
CASSLLESSYEQYF TGTGCCAGCAGTTTACTGGAGAGCTCCTACGAGCAGTACTTC TRBJ2-7 TRBV27 . .
CASSFRSGALQETQYF TGTGCCAGCAGCTTTCGGAGCGGGGCCCTCCAAGAGACCCAGTACTTC TRBJ2-5 TRBV7-6 TRBD2 .
CASSLRQGGTEAFF TGTGCCAGCAGTTTAAGACAGGGTGGCACTGAAGCTTTCTTT TRBJ1-1 TRBV27 TRBD1 .
CATSTGGPEQYF TGTGCCACTTCGACAGGGGGCCCCGAGCAGTACTTC TRBJ2-7 TRBV24-1 TRBD1 once
CASSQEGYEGRWPQHF TGTGCCAGCAGCCAAGAAGGGTACGAGGGGAGGTGGCCCCAGCATTTT TRBJ1-5 TRBV4-2 . .
CASSQGWPYSYEQYF TGTGCCAGCAGCCAAGGGTGGCCCTACTCCTACGAGCAGTACTTC TRBJ2-7 TRBV14 . .
CASSPPITGELFF TGTGCCAGCAGCCCGCCTATAACCGGGGAGCTGTTTTTT TRBJ2-2 TRBV9 . .
CASRSRGGGSYEQYF TGTGCCAGCAGGAGTAGAGGCGGGGGGAGCTACGAGCAGTACTTC TRBJ2-7 TRBV28 TRBD2 .
CASSLGQGVETQYF TGTGCCAGCAGCTTAGGGCAGGGGGTAGAGACCCAGTACTTC TRBJ2-5 TRBV7-3 TRBD1 once
CASSLGGFYEQYF TGTGCCAGCAGTTTAGGGGGGTTCTACGAGCAGTACTTC TRBJ2-7 TRBV28 . few
CASSFGAGTDTQYF TGCGCCAGCAGCTTTGGAGCGGGCACAGATACGCAGTATTTT TRBJ2-3 TRBV5-1 . .
CASSLGQATTYEQYF TGTGCCAGCAGCTTGGGACAGGCGACAACCTACGAGCAGTACTTC TRBJ2-7 TRBV5-6 . .
CASSKDPGAPGSYEQYF TGTGCCAGCAGCAAAGATCCCGGCGCACCGGGCTCCTACGAGCAGTACTTC TRBJ2-7 TRBV21-1 . .
CASSLDGGMPFF TGCGCCAGCAGCTTGGATGGGGGCATGCCTTTCTTT TRBJ1-1 TRBV5-1 . .
CASSQVGGGGTEAFF TGTGCCAGCAGCCAAGTGGGGGGTGGAGGGACTGAAGCTTTCTTT TRBJ1-1 TRBV3-1/TRBV3-2 . once
CASSSGRAYNSPLHF TGTGCCAGCAGCTCCGGAAGGGCCTATAATTCACCCCTCCACTTT TRBJ1-6 TRBV5-5 . .
CASSTQGNTIYF TGTGCCAGCAGCACACAGGGAAACACCATATATTTT TRBJ1-3 TRBV12-3/TRBV12-4 . .
CASAPGQGRGMNTEAFF TGTGCCAGCGCTCCGGGACAGGGGCGAGGAATGAACACTGAAGCTTTCTTT TRBJ1-1 TRBV27 TRBD1 .
CASSLIAGGNYEQYF TGTGCCAGCAGCTTAATAGCGGGGGGCAACTACGAGCAGTACTTC TRBJ2-7 TRBV7-2 TRBD2 .
CASSQESPYGYTF TGTGCCAGCAGCCAAGAGAGCCCCTATGGCTACACCTTC TRBJ1-2 TRBV3-1/TRBV3-2 . .
CASAGPDSSYEQYF TGCGCCAGCGCCGGACCGGACAGCTCCTACGAGCAGTACTTC TRBJ2-7 TRBV5-1 . .
CASSLASTVGDTQYF TGTGCCAGCAGCTTAGCGAGCACGGTTGGAGATACGCAGTATTTT TRBJ2-3 TRBV7-2 . once